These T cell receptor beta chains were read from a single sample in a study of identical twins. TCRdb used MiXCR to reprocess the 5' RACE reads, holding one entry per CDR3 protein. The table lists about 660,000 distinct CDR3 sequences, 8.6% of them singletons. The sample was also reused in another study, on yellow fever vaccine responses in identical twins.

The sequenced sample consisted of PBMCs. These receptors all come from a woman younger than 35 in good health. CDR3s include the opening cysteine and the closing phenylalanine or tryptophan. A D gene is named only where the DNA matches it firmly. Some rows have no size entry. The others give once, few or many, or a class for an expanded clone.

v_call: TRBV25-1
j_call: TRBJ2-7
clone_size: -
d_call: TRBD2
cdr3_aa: CASSSTSGTYEQYF
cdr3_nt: TGTGCCAGCAGTTCGACTAGCGGAACCTACGAGCAGTACTTC

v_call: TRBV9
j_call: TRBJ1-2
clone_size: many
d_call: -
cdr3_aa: CASSVGGVYGYTF
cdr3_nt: TGTGCCAGCAGCGTGGGTGGGGTTTATGGCTACACCTTC

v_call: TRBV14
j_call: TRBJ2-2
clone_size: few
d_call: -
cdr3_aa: CASSHTGNTGELFF
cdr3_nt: TGTGCCAGCAGCCATACAGGGAACACCGGGGAGCTGTTTTTT

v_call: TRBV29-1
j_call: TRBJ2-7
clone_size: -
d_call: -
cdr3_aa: CSVMRANSYEQYF
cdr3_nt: TGCAGCGTTATGAGAGCTAACTCCTACGAGCAGTACTTC

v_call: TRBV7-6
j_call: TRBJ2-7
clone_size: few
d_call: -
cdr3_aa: CASSLSPGDEQYF
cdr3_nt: TGTGCCAGCAGCTTAAGCCCGGGTGACGAGCAGTACTTC

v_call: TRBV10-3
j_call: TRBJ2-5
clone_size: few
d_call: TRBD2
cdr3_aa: CAISPGLAGGQETQYF
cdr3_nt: TGTGCCATCAGTCCTGGACTAGCGGGGGGGCAAGAGACCCAGTACTTC

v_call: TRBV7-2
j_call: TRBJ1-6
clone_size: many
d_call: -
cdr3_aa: CASSYGTWDSPLHF
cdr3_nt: TGTGCCAGCAGCTACGGGACATGGGATTCACCCCTCCACTTT

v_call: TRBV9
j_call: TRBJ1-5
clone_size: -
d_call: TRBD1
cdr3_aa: CASSETGNSNQPQHF
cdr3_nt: TGTGCCAGCAGCGAGACAGGGAATAGCAATCAGCCCCAGCATTTT

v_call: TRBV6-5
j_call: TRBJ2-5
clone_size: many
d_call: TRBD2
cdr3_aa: CASSYFTAGGPETQYF
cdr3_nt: TGTGCCAGCAGTTACTTCACCGCGGGAGGACCAGAGACCCAGTACTTC

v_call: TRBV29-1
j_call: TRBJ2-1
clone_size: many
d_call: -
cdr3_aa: CSVDLGAYNEQFF
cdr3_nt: TGCAGCGTTGATTTAGGGGCCTACAATGAGCAGTTCTTC

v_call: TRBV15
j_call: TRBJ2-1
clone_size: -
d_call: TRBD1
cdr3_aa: CATSRDRARGLYNEQFF
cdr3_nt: TGTGCCACCAGCAGAGATCGGGCAAGGGGGCTTTACAATGAGCAGTTCTTC

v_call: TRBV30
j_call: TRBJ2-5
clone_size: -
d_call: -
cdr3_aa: CAWRTGIEIETQYF
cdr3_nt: TGTGCCTGGAGGACGGGGATAGAAATTGAGACCCAGTACTTC

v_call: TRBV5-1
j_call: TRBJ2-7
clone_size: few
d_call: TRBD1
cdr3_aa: CASSLLPNRGHEQYF
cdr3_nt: TGCGCCAGCAGCTTGCTGCCTAACAGGGGCCACGAGCAGTACTTC